Here is one T cell receptor beta chain with its context. What it binds is unknown. TCRdb reprocessed the 5' RACE reads and stores each CDR3 protein as one record, lacking DNA. The sample table sets out roughly 430,000 distinct CDR3 sequences. The sample originates from a study of T cells expressing NK-cell markers. Regarding the study as a whole: The CD3+CD56-NKG2C+ fraction of a handful of donors was also led by these clonotypes.

CDR1 and CDR2 from the germline V gene are MNHEY and SMNVEV (reference sequence). CDR3 size: 14 residues. The sample consisted of blood T cells: a sorted CD56 or NKG2C T cell subset, CD4+ or CD8+ T cells, or bulk PBMC T cells (not recorded which). The chain couples TRBV27 to TRBJ2-1; the D call of TRBD1 rests on TCRdb alone, since no DNA is present to check it. The receptor was isolated from a woman aged 18-70 years in good health. CDR3 region: CASSWLDGRGEQFF.